This TCR beta chain appears in the sequencing data of a study of blood T cell repertoires in COVID-19. Turning to the study itself: Sites in the United States, Italy and Spain provided acute and convalescent COVID-19 samples.

Authors' data handling: Amplification from reference gene primers served as the basis for estimated nucleated cell counts. This table comes from immunoSEQ multiplex PCR, and its TCRdb copy is limited to in-frame clones, with some not included. From that table come the V and J calls and clone size; the DNA was used to work out D and trimming. The sample lists about 380,000 clones; approximately 84% were seen once. This clone was observed once. Germline CDR1 reads ENHRY; CDR2 reads SYGVKD. V lost 2 bases to trimming and J lost 7 bases; unmatched junction nucleotides: 8. The CDR3 totals 15 residues. Participants' reported clinical history set cohort assignment. Recovered participants had two consecutive negative NP/OP PCR tests, healthcare professional clearance, or symptom resolution.

The clonotype was recovered from a woman in her thirties who had recovered from COVID-19. The sequenced sample consisted of PBMCs or T cells enriched from blood (not recorded which). The rearrangement uses TRBV10-3 and TRBJ1-5; 7 bases fit TRBD1. Here the CDR3 reads CAISETNRGQQPQHF. The DNA of the CDR3 is TGTGCCATCAGTGAGACCAACAGGGGTCAACAGCCCCAGCATTTT.